This T cell receptor beta chain was sequenced for a study of molecular identifiers for immune sequencing clone quantification. Study outcomes and limitations: Shared barcodes on identical TCR molecules could underestimate the sizes of highly expanded clones. Effector cells had over 99% of their molecules in clones above 20 RNA copies, while naive cells had under 1%.

Worth noting for this clonotype: Its antigen is still unknown.

TCRdb reprocessed the PCR reads via MiXCR and lists one record per CDR3 protein. The sample records 460,000 or so distinct CDR3 sequences, 20% to 25% being singletons. Sorted inputs of roughly 17,000 to 1,100,000 cells, with 10%, 30% or 50% RNA, yielded naive CD8 libraries. CD8+CD4-CCR7+CD45RA+ cells were sorted as naive CD8 T cells. The ends were cut back, 0 bases at V and 3 bases at J, with 11 bases in the middle. The CDR3 is 16 amino acids. CDR1 MNHEY and CDR2 SVGEGT come from the germline V gene. This receptor was obtained from a human donor in good health. Some libraries in this study had Jurkat cell RNA spiked in. The chain combines TRBV6-2 or TRBV6-3 with TRBJ2-2; D is unclear. The specimen was naive CD8+ T cells from blood, with Jurkat cell RNA spiked in. The subset denotes: FACS-sorted CD8+CD4-CCR7+CD45RA+ naive T cells. Written as DNA, the CDR3 is TGTGCCAGCAGTTACTCGAGCGCCGGATACACCGGGGAGCTGTTTTTT. Translation: CASSYSSAGYTGELFF.